The 24 T cell receptor beta chains listed next were all sequenced from one sample in a study of early stage breast cancer tumors. Sequenced by immunoSEQ multiplex PCR; TCRdb stores in-frame clones only, minus some. The sample holds 25,000 to 35,000 clones, roughly 50% seen once. Sequencing was carried out using breast tumor tissue. These receptor sequences come from a person aged 45 to 59 with breast cancer.

The chain couples TRBV11-1 to TRBJ2-7; D might be TRBD1 (5 bases). This CDR3 spans 11 amino acids. Germline-derived CDR1 and CDR2 are SGHAT and FQDESV (reference sequence). V was clipped by 5 bases and J by 3 bases, with 5 bases between them. This CDR3 reads CASSRGYEQYF. The CDR3 DNA sequence: TGTGCCAGCAGCAGGGGCTACGAGCAGTACTTC.

The chain is built from TRBV5-4 and TRBJ2-1; 10 positions agree with TRBD2. Germline CDR1 and CDR2: SGHNT and YYREEE (reference sequence). CDR3 length equals 17 residues. The J segment lost 3 bases and the V segment lost 1 base, leaving 7 bases of the junction unmatched. For the CDR3, the DNA is TGTGCCAGCAGCTTGATGGAGCGGGAGGGTTTCTACAATGAGCAGTTCTTC. Translating it yields CASSLMEREGFYNEQFF.

This clone turned up a few times. J is TRBJ2-5 and V is TRBV5-1; the D gene is possibly TRBD2 (5 bases). Trimming removed 4 bases at V and 4 bases at J, with 14 bases between. Germline lookup yields CDR1 SGHRS and CDR2 YFSETQ. The CDR3 runs to 14 residues. The CDR3 bases are TGCGCCAGCAGCCCCTCGGGGAATCGAGAGACCCAGTACTTC. Translated, it gives CASSPSGNRETQYF.

By share of the sample, this clone is medium-sized (0.01 to 0.1%). This sequence joins TRBV25-1 and TRBJ2-5; either TRBD1 or TRBD2 may supply D (5 bases each). This CDR3 region has 15 residues. The germline V gene has CDR1 MGHDK and CDR2 SYGVNS. Deletions cut 0 bases from V and 0 bases from J, with 8 bases between. The CDR3 protein is CASSEYMGHQETQYF. Here the CDR3 DNA reads TGTGCCAGCAGTGAATATATGGGACACCAAGAGACCCAGTACTTC.

This clone was recorded once. The chain recombines TRBV30 with TRBJ1-4; D is possibly TRBD1 (5 bases). Germline V gene lookup returns CDR1 GTSNPN and CDR2 SVGIG (reference sequence). V dropped 2 bases and J dropped 1 base, with 20 bases sitting between them. This CDR3 contains 18 residues. The CDR3, as DNA: TGTGCCTGGAGTCCGAAGGGGAATTATTTTGGAACTAATGAAAAACTGTTTTTT. Its translation: CAWSPKGNYFGTNEKLFF.

The CDR3 loop is CASAPQREGDFSDLKETQYF. The CDR3 bases are TGCGCCAGTGCCCCCCAGCGGGAGGGCGACTTTTCCGATTTAAAAGAGACCCAGTACTTC. The V gene is TRBV10-1, the J gene TRBJ2-5; 10 nucleotides align to TRBD2. Looked up from germline, CDR1 is WNHNN and CDR2 is SYGVQD (reference sequence). This CDR3 is built from 20 residues. Unmatched junction bases numbered 25, after V lost 9 bases and J lost 3 bases.

This clone was counted only a few times. This chain uses TRBV7-9 with TRBJ1-1; perhaps TRBD1 as D (5 bases). The CDR3 extends over 14 amino acids. The germline V and J ends were trimmed by 4 bases and 5 bases, with 14 bases remaining between them. Germline CDR1 is SEHNR and CDR2 is FQNEAQ (reference sequence). The CDR3 sequence: CASSSLPGMTEAFF. The CDR3 coding sequence is TGTGCCAGCAGCTCGCTCCCAGGGATGACTGAAGCTTTCTTT.

This clone appeared a few times. This chain uses TRBV7-8 with TRBJ2-4; the D is unclear. This CDR3 comprises 14 residues. Trimming took 6 bases from V and 1 from J, leaving 10 bases between them. Germline loops: CDR1 SGHVS, CDR2 FQNEAQ. The CDR3 loop reads CASSSPRAKNIQYF. The CDR3 DNA sequence: TGTGCCAGCAGTTCACCTAGGGCCAAAAACATTCAGTACTTC. Filled out from reference TRBV7-8 and TRBJ2-4, the complete variable domain reads GAGVSQSPRYKVAKRGQDVALRCDPISGHVSLFWYQQALGQGPEFLTYFQNEAQLDKSGLPSDRFFAERPEGSVSTLKIQRTQQEDSAVYLCASSSPRAKNIQYFGAGTRLSVL.

The chain links TRBV2 to TRBJ2-2; 9 nucleotides line up with TRBD1. This CDR3 is built from 14 residues. V gave up 6 bases and J gave up 7 bases; unmatched junction bases: 6. Germline V gene data show CDR1 as SNHLY and CDR2 as FYNNEI. CDR3 in amino acids: CASRGTGKGGELFF. The CDR3 coding sequence is TGTGCCAGCAGGGGGACAGGGAAGGGCGGGGAGCTGTTTTTT.

V usage is TRBV30 and J usage is TRBJ1-5, with 11 bases identical to TRBD1. After removal of 2 bases from V and 0 bases from J, the junction contained 6 bases not matched to a gene. CDR3 size: 17 residues. CDR1 and CDR2 from the germline V gene are GTSNPN and SVGIG (reference sequence). This chain's CDR3 is CAWSQGQGAPSNQPQHF. Here the CDR3 DNA reads TGTGCCTGGAGTCAAGGACAGGGGGCTCCTAGCAATCAGCCCCAGCATTTT.

This clone ranks as medium-sized. V usage is TRBV2 and J usage is TRBJ2-7; D remains ambiguous. This CDR3 spans 10 amino acids. Germline CDR1 and CDR2: SNHLY and FYNNEI. Trimming pared 8 bases from V and 7 bases from J, leaving 9 bases between. CDR3 bases: TGTGCCAGCGTAGCTTTAGAGCAGTACTTC. It specifies CASVALEQYF.

In this sample, this clone turned up once. The genes are TRBV6-5 and TRBJ1-1; weak D call: TRBD1 (6 bases). CDR3 length equals 13 residues. Trimming took off 6 bases at V and 6 bases at J, with 14 bases between the two ends. Germline CDR1 is MNHEY and CDR2 is SVGAGI. In DNA form, the CDR3 reads TGTGCCAGCAGATACAGGGATGGGGCTGAAGCTTTCTTT. Translation gives CASRYRDGAEAFF.

On this clone: The junction does not match germline at one end; this may be a read error. The rearrangement uses TRBV2 and TRBJ2-4; 10 nucleotides align to TRBD1. Germline CDR1 is SNHLY and CDR2 is FYNNEI. The CDR3 spans 14 residues. Here the CDR3 DNA reads TGTGCCAGCAGTGACTCGATGGGAATCGGGACAGGGGATTTC. This translates into CASSDSMGIGTGDF.

This clone is judged medium-sized. The genes are TRBV11-3 and TRBJ2-1; no definite D call. This CDR3 spans 13 amino acids. V lost 6 bases and J lost 0, with 6 bases in between. The germline CDR1 and CDR2 sequences are SGHNT and YENEEA. The CDR3 DNA is TGTGCCAGCAGGCAAAGCTCCTACAATGAGCAGTTCTTC. Translating gives CASRQSSYNEQFF.

The CDR3 DNA reads TGTGCCAGCTCACCACCGACAGGGGGCGCTTACAATGAGCAGTTCTTC. Its protein is CASSPPTGGAYNEQFF. The chain employs TRBV18 and TRBJ2-1; TRBD1 aligns across 10 bases. The CDR3 sequence is 16 residues long. Germline loops: CDR1 KGHSH, CDR2 LQKENI. The V segment lost 0 bases and the J segment 4 bases; nucleotides outside the gene matches: 3.

This clone was seen more than once but under ten times. The CDR3 reads CSVAPGQRQETQYF. The CDR3 DNA sequence: TGCAGCGTCGCACCGGGACAACGTCAAGAGACCCAGTACTTC. The gene calls are TRBV29-1 and TRBJ2-5; tentative D call: TRBD1 (6 bases). The V end was cut by 6 bases, the J end by 2 bases, with 16 bases between. Germline CDR1 and CDR2: SQVTM and ANQGSEA. CDR3 length: 14 residues.

This clone was recorded once. V is TRBV28 and J is TRBJ2-7; 14 nucleotides agree with TRBD2. The CDR3 has 17 amino acids. Trimming took 7 bases from V and 4 from J; bases not matched to a gene: 12. CDR1 and CDR2 from the germline V gene are MDHEN and SYDVKM. The CDR3 here is CASTTTSGTSGSYEQYF. CDR3 DNA sequence: TGTGCCAGCACAACCACCTCCGGGACTAGCGGGAGTTACGAGCAGTACTTC. The full variable domain, its missing parts supplied by reference TRBV28 and TRBJ2-7, is DVKVTQSSRYLVKRTGEKVFLECVQDMDHENMFWYRQDPGLGLRLIYFSYDVKMKEKGDIPEGYSVSREKKERFSLILESASTNQTSMYLCASTTTSGTSGSYEQYFGPGTRLTVT.

Concerning this clone itself: Mismatch with germline at one junction end may stem from a read error. This chain links TRBV7-7 with TRBJ2-1; 11 positions match TRBD2. The CDR3 runs to 13 residues. Germline V gene lookup returns CDR1 SSHAT and CDR2 FNYEAQ (reference sequence). CDR3 sequence reads: CASSALAGDEQFF. In DNA, the CDR3 is TGTGCTAGCAGCGCACTAGCGGGAGATGAGCAGTTCTTC.

This clone occurred a few times. The CDR3 spells CASRDGTGNEKLFF. The CDR3 nucleotides are TGCGCCAGCAGGGACGGGACAGGAAATGAAAAACTGTTTTTT. The rearrangement uses TRBV5-1 and TRBJ1-4; 8 bases align to TRBD1. This CDR3 contains 14 residues. With 5 bases clipped from V and 5 bases from J, the junction kept 5 bases outside the gene matches. The V gene's germline CDR1 is SGHRS and CDR2 YFSETQ.

This clone was seen more than once but under ten times. The genes are TRBV5-4 and TRBJ2-7; the D call may be TRBD1 or TRBD2 (5 bases each). The CDR3 runs to 13 residues. Germline V gene sequence: CDR1 SGHNT, CDR2 YYREEE (reference sequence). The ends were cut back, 2 bases at V and 7 bases at J, with 13 bases in the middle. The CDR3 DNA is TGTGCCAGCAGCTTAGAGGGGATAGGGGAGCAGTACTTC. It translates to CASSLEGIGEQYF.

The V call is TRBV7-9, the J call TRBJ2-3; 11 nucleotides match TRBD2. Per germline, CDR1 SEHNR and CDR2 FQNEAQ (reference sequence). This CDR3 is 15 amino acids long. J was trimmed by 4 bases and V by 5 bases; bases with no gene match: 5. CDR3 sequence: CASSLGTSGADTQYF. Here the CDR3 DNA reads TGTGCCAGCAGCCTCGGGACTAGCGGTGCAGATACGCAGTATTTT.

The CDR3 loop is CASSLLVSGNTGELFF. In DNA, the CDR3 is TGCGCCAGCAGCTTGTTGGTTAGCGGGAACACCGGGGAGCTGTTTTTT. The chain recombines TRBV5-1 with TRBJ2-2; D is possibly TRBD2 (6 bases). V shed 1 base and J shed 1 base, with 11 bases lying between them. The germline CDR1 and CDR2 sequences are SGHRS and YFSETQ. CDR3 length equals 16 residues.

The chain combines TRBV2 with TRBJ1-3; 11 bases map to TRBD1. Germline trimming cut 6 bases from V and 5 bases from J; bases unmatched to any gene: 9. Germline V CDR1 and CDR2: SNHLY, FYNNEI. This CDR3 is built from 16 residues. DNA for the CDR3: TGTGCCAGCAGAAACGGACAGGGGGCTAATCGAAACACCATATATTTT. Amino acids: CASRNGQGANRNTIYF.

This clone was detected many times. The chain couples TRBV7-2 to TRBJ1-1, with D tentatively TRBD1 (5 bases). CDR1 SGHTA and CDR2 FQGNSA come from the germline V gene. CDR3 length: 13 amino acids. V was trimmed by 5 bases and J by 5 bases, leaving 12 bases between them. CDR3: CASSPSRETEAFF. CDR3 DNA: TGTGCCAGCAGCCCAAGCAGGGAGACTGAAGCTTTCTTT. Full variable domain (rest looked up from reference TRBV7-2 and TRBJ1-1): GAGVSQSPSNKVTEKGKDVELRCDPISGHTALYWYRQSLGQGLEFLIYFQGNSAPDKSGLPSDRFSAERTGGSVSTLTIQRTQQEDSAVYLCASSPSRETEAFFGQGTRLTVV.